The 17 T cell receptor beta chains below all came from one sample that was sequenced in a study of T cell repertoires in cytomegalovirus infection. The antigens these receptors bind are not known. TCRdb used MiXCR to reprocess the reads, holding one entry per CDR3 protein. The table records 100,000 to 150,000 distinct CDR3 sequences, more than 25% of them present only once. The sample here was CD8+ T cells from cultured PBMCs, taken from culture after CMV antigen stimulation. The receptors stem from a human donor in good health (CMV status not recorded). Some clones in this sample may be carry-over from other donors' samples.

This clonotype was detected a few times. This chain links TRBV9 with TRBJ1-2; the match to TRBD1 covers 11 bases. There are 16 residues in the CDR3. Germline assignment: CDR1 SGDLS and CDR2 YYNGEE. The ends lost 2 bases at V and 4 bases at J; junction bases unmatched: 7. The CDR3 region has the DNA TGTGCCAGCAGCGTGCAGGACAGGGGGCGCATCTATGGCTACACCTTC. Translated: CASSVQDRGRIYGYTF.

This clonotype turned up a few times. The chain carries TRBV19 and TRBJ2-1; a weak D match, TRBD1 (6 bases). The CDR3 totals 13 residues. V gave up 5 bases and J gave up 8 bases, with 13 bases separating them. Germline CDR1 LNHDA, CDR2 SQIVND (reference sequence). CDR3 in DNA: TGTGCCAGTAGTTCGGTAGGGGGTGATGAGCAGTTCTTC. Its translation: CASSSVGGDEQFF. Full variable domain (rest looked up from reference TRBV19 and TRBJ2-1): DGGITQSPKYLFRKEGQNVTLSCEQNLNHDAMYWYRQDPGQGLRLIYYSQIVNDFQKGDIAEGYSVSREKKESFPLTVTSAQKNPTAFYLCASSSVGGDEQFFGPGTRLTVL.

This rearrangement joins TRBV7-4 to TRBJ1-2; no definite D call. This CDR3 contains 14 residues. V lost 3 bases to trimming and J lost 2 bases, with 10 bases between them. The germline V gene has CDR1 SGHVT and CDR2 SQSDAQ. CDR3: CASSLTEENYGYTF. DNA of the CDR3: TGTGCCAGCAGCTTGACGGAAGAGAACTATGGCTACACCTTC.

This clonotype was seen at least ten times. This chain links TRBV7-8 with TRBJ1-2; 7 bases match TRBD1. CDR1 SGHVS and CDR2 FQNEAQ come from the germline V gene. The V and J ends lost 6 bases and 6 bases, in that order; junction bases with no gene match: 4. The CDR3 covers 12 residues. The CDR3 spells CASRSGQDGYTF. The CDR3 coding sequence is TGTGCCAGCAGATCAGGACAGGATGGCTACACCTTC. The whole variable domain, remainder taken from reference TRBV7-8 and TRBJ1-2, is GAGVSQSPRYKVAKRGQDVALRCDPISGHVSLFWYQQALGQGPEFLTYFQNEAQLDKSGLPSDRFFAERPEGSVSTLKIQRTQQEDSAVYLCASRSGQDGYTFGSGTRLTVV.

The chain uses TRBV13 and TRBJ2-3; 8 bases map to TRBD1. Germline CDR1 is PRHDT and CDR2 is FYEKMQ (reference sequence). This CDR3 region has 15 residues. V gave up 3 bases and J gave up 2 bases; unmatched junction bases: 4. CDR3 coding DNA: TGTGCCAGCAGCTTTCCGGGACAGGACACAGATACGCAGTATTTT. Amino acids: CASSFPGQDTDTQYF.

The rearrangement joins TRBV5-1 to TRBJ2-4; no definite D call. The CDR3 length is 14 residues. The germline V gene has CDR1 SGHRS and CDR2 YFSETQ. The V end was cut by 0 bases, the J end by 8 bases, with 12 bases between. CDR3 region: CASSLEHPWDIQYF. The CDR3 coding sequence is TGCGCCAGCAGCTTGGAACATCCTTGGGACATTCAGTACTTC.

The V gene is TRBV27, the J gene TRBJ2-1; 8 bases are a match to TRBD2. The CDR3 is 15 amino acids. The ends lost 6 bases at V and 8 bases at J; junction bases unmatched: 12. CDR1 MNHEY and CDR2 SMNVEV come from the germline V gene (reference sequence). CDR3 loop: CASRPSGGARYEQFF. In nucleotides, the CDR3 is TGTGCCAGCAGGCCATCCGGGGGGGCTCGTTATGAGCAGTTCTTC.

This clonotype was seen more than once but under ten times. The chain joins TRBV20-1 to TRBJ2-7; possibly TRBD1 for D (6 bases). This CDR3 has 15 amino acids. The germline CDR1 and CDR2 sequences are DFQATT and SNEGSKA (reference sequence). Trimming shortened V by 3 bases and J by 0 bases, and 15 bases separated the two germline ends. The DNA of the CDR3 is TGCAGTGCTAGTCTTCGGGACAAGAGCTCCTACGAGCAGTACTTC. Amino acid sequence: CSASLRDKSSYEQYF.

This chain links TRBV6-1 with TRBJ2-3, with D unresolved. V gave up 5 bases and J gave up 0 bases, with 12 bases separating them. The CDR3 is 15 amino acids. Germline lookup yields CDR1 MNHNS and CDR2 SASEGT. DNA of the CDR3: TGTGCCAGCAGTTATAATGACGTAAGCACAGATACGCAGTATTTT. Translated: CASSYNDVSTDTQYF.

This clonotype was picked up many times. The CDR3 loop is CASSARLNTEAFF. CDR3 nucleotide sequence: TGTGCCAGCAGTGCCAGATTGAACACTGAAGCTTTCTTT. The rearrangement joins TRBV6-1 to TRBJ1-1; D unclear. Trimming removed 4 bases from V and 0 bases from J, with 6 bases in between. The CDR3 consists of 13 residues. The germline V gene encodes CDR1 MNHNS and CDR2 SASEGT.

V gene TRBV7-8 combines with J gene TRBJ2-3, with D perhaps TRBD1 (6 bases). Trimming removed 7 bases at V and 3 bases at J, with 14 bases between. This CDR3 comprises 14 residues. The germline CDR1 and CDR2 sequences are SGHVS and FQNEAQ. The DNA of the CDR3 is TGTGCCAGCACGGGTACAGGGTCGACAGATACGCAGTATTTT. As protein: CASTGTGSTDTQYF.

This chain uses TRBV27 with TRBJ2-1, with TRBD1 matching 9 bases. J was trimmed by 8 bases and V by 5 bases; bases with no gene match: 16. Per the germline V gene, CDR1 is MNHEY and CDR2 is SMNVEV (reference sequence). The CDR3 runs 17 residues. CDR3 sequence: CASSPDRGPIGLYEQFF. CDR3 in DNA: TGTGCCAGCAGTCCGGACAGGGGACCTATCGGCTTATATGAGCAGTTCTTC.

This clonotype was seen at least ten times. The DNA for the CDR3 is TGTGCCAGTAGTATCCCCAATGGCGGGTCATACACCGGGGAGCTGTTTTTT. Amino acids: CASSIPNGGSYTGELFF. The chain uses TRBV19 and TRBJ2-2; possible D gene TRBD2, 5 bases. Trimming shortened V by 3 bases and J by 3 bases, and 17 bases separated the two germline ends. Germline V CDR1 and CDR2: LNHDA, SQIVND (reference sequence). The CDR3 extends over 17 amino acids.

Ten or more counts support this clonotype. V is TRBV7-2 and J is TRBJ2-3, with 9 bases identical to TRBD2. CDR1 and CDR2 (germline): SGHTA, FQGNSA. CDR3 length: 15 residues. V lost 2 bases and J lost 4; bases outside the gene matches: 4. CDR3 bases: TGTGCCAGCAGCTTACTAGCGGGGTTTGCAGATACGCAGTATTTT. Translating gives CASSLLAGFADTQYF.

This clonotype has at least ten counts. The V and J genes are TRBV5-1 and TRBJ1-1, with D hard to call. The CDR3 runs 14 residues. The V and J ends lost 4 bases and 3 bases respectively, with 13 bases between them. Germline CDR1 SGHRS, CDR2 YFSETQ. The CDR3 DNA reads TGCGCCAGCAGCCTCGCGGGATCCTACACTGAAGCTTTCTTT. Protein product: CASSLAGSYTEAFF.

The genes are TRBV9 and TRBJ2-3; TRBD1 aligns across 7 bases. The CDR3 runs to 13 residues. Germline V gene data show CDR1 as SGDLS and CDR2 as YYNGEE. Trimming removed 2 bases from V and 6 bases from J; junction bases left unmatched: 3. The CDR3 loop is CASSVIQGDTQYF. Written as DNA, the CDR3 is TGTGCCAGCAGCGTGATACAGGGGGATACGCAGTATTTT.

The V gene is TRBV20-1, the J gene TRBJ2-7; D remains unclear. With 3 bases removed from V and 2 bases from J, the gap between germline ends came to 11 bases. Germline V gene lookup returns CDR1 DFQATT and CDR2 SNEGSKA (reference sequence). CDR3 length: 13 residues. Here the CDR3 reads CSARTGLAYEQYF. CDR3 nucleotides: TGCAGTGCTAGGACGGGCCTCGCCTACGAGCAGTACTTC.